Listed here are 27 T cell receptor beta chains from one sample, sequenced in a study. Via MiXCR, TCRdb re-called the 5' RACE reads, giving one row per CDR3 protein. Here the sample spans just under 65,000 distinct CDR3 sequences, under 25% being singletons. Sequenced material: memory CD4+ T cells sorted from a lymph node. Specified subset: memory CD4+ T cells, CD4+CD45RO+CD25-. The receptors here all came from a female donor with breast cancer.

J is TRBJ2-1 and V is TRBV2; D not resolved. The CDR3 is 14 amino acids. Germline CDR1 is SNHLY and CDR2 is FYNNEI. Trimming pared 3 bases from V and 0 bases from J, leaving 6 bases between. Written as DNA, the CDR3 is TGTGCCAGCAGTGAGCTAAGCTCCTACAATGAGCAGTTCTTC. Amino acids: CASSELSSYNEQFF.

J is TRBJ2-3 and V is TRBV29-1; D may match TRBD1 or TRBD2 (5 bases each). The CDR3 has 13 residues. Trimming pared 6 bases from V and 4 bases from J, leaving 14 bases between. Germline CDR1 is SQVTM and CDR2 is ANQGSEA. The CDR3 here is CSVGTPYADTQYF. In DNA form, the CDR3 reads TGCAGCGTCGGGACCCCTTACGCAGATACGCAGTATTTT.

The sample holds many counts of this clonotype. The chain has TRBV6-5 and TRBJ2-3; possible D gene TRBD2, 6 bases. This CDR3 is built from 13 residues. Looked up from germline, CDR1 is MNHEY and CDR2 is SVGAGI. V was shortened by 4 bases and J by 9 bases, with 14 bases between the two germline ends. CDR3 residues: CASSSLQRGTQYF. CDR3 bases: TGTGCCAGCAGTTCCCTACAACGGGGGACGCAGTATTTT.

This clonotype came up many times. The chain's CDR3 is CASSLGQGWTGELFF. The CDR3 nucleotides are TGTGCCAGCAGCTTAGGACAGGGGTGGACCGGGGAGCTGTTTTTT. The chain carries TRBV7-8 and TRBJ2-2; 8 nucleotides line up with TRBD1. CDR3 size: 15 residues. J lost 5 bases, V lost 1 base, and 3 bases had no gene match. Germline V gives CDR1 SGHVS, CDR2 FQNEAQ. Drawing the rest from reference TRBV7-8 and TRBJ2-2, the complete variable domain is GAGVSQSPRYKVAKRGQDVALRCDPISGHVSLFWYQQALGQGPEFLTYFQNEAQLDKSGLPSDRFFAERPEGSVSTLKIQRTQQEDSAVYLCASSLGQGWTGELFFGEGSRLTVL.

This clonotype was seen ten or more times. The chain is built from TRBV5-5 and TRBJ2-3; D not certain. Germline V gene sequence: CDR1 SGHKS, CDR2 YYEKEE (reference sequence). This CDR3 contains 14 residues. The V gene lost 1 base and the J gene lost 3 bases, with 9 bases spanning the gap. The CDR3 protein is CASSLFPGTDTQYF. The DNA for the CDR3 is TGTGCCAGCAGCTTGTTCCCCGGGACAGATACGCAGTATTTT.

This clonotype was detected only a few times. The chain is built from TRBV4-3 and TRBJ2-1; unclear D gene. CDR3 length equals 15 residues. V lost 4 bases and J lost 0, with 10 bases in between. Germline V gives CDR1 LGHNA, CDR2 YSLEER. The CDR3 reads CASSLMLSSYNEQFF. CDR3 nucleotides: TGCGCCAGCAGCCTCATGCTCAGCTCCTACAATGAGCAGTTCTTC.

The rearrangement joins TRBV20-1 to TRBJ2-3; D might be TRBD2 (5 bases). From germline, CDR1 is DFQATT and CDR2 SNEGSKA (reference sequence). The CDR3 contains 12 residues. Trimming cost V 5 bases and J 1 base, with 7 bases left between them. CDR3 in DNA: TGCAGTGCTCGTAGCGGCACAGATACGCAGTATTTT. Its translation is CSARSGTDTQYF.

This clonotype was detected a few times. The chain couples TRBV20-1 to TRBJ2-1, with D perhaps assigned TRBD1 or TRBD2 (5 bases each). The germline V gene has CDR1 DFQATT and CDR2 SNEGSKA (reference sequence). This CDR3 has 14 amino acids. Trimming cost V 6 bases and J 5 bases, with 17 bases left between them. This CDR3 reads CSAAKYRDHNEQFF. The CDR3 DNA reads TGCAGTGCGGCCAAGTACCGGGACCACAATGAGCAGTTCTTC.

This clonotype was seen at least ten times. This chain uses TRBV12-3 or TRBV12-4 with TRBJ1-5; D unclear. The V gene lost 5 bases and the J gene lost 4 bases, with 6 bases spanning the gap. The CDR3 runs 12 residues. CDR3 amino acids: CASSGWNQPQHF. The CDR3 nucleotides are TGTGCCAGCAGTGGCTGGAATCAGCCCCAGCATTTT.

A note on this clonotype: A junction end diverges from the germline sequence, so it may reflect a read error. This rearrangement joins TRBV6-6 to TRBJ1-5; D gene ambiguous. CDR1 MNHNY and CDR2 SVGAGI come from the germline V gene (reference sequence). There are 13 residues in the CDR3. CDR3 nucleotides: TGTGCCAGCGCCTCCAGTATCAATCAGCCCCAGCGTTTT. As protein: CASASSINQPQRF.

J is TRBJ2-5 and V is TRBV29-1, with 10 bases lining up with TRBD1. Germline assignment: CDR1 SQVTM and CDR2 ANQGSEA. The CDR3 length is 15 residues. The V and J ends lost 0 bases and 5 bases, in that order; junction bases with no gene match: 6. The CDR3 DNA sequence: TGCAGCGTTGAAGACTCGGGACAGGGGTATGAGACCCAGTACTTC. The encoded protein is CSVEDSGQGYETQYF.

This clonotype was found a few times. The chain couples TRBV7-2 to TRBJ2-1; weak D call: TRBD2 (5 bases). The CDR3 totals 15 residues. The V gene's germline CDR1 is SGHTA and CDR2 FQGNSA. The V end lost 6 bases, the J end lost 6 bases, and 18 bases lay between the germline ends. The CDR3 nucleotides read TGTGCCAGCAGGCTTAGCGTACTAAATCTCAATGAGCAGTTCTTC. Residues: CASRLSVLNLNEQFF. The variable domain in full, completed from reference TRBV7-2 and TRBJ2-1, reads GAGVSQSPSNKVTEKGKDVELRCDPISGHTALYWYRQSLGQGLEFLIYFQGNSAPDKSGLPSDRFSAERTGGSVSTLTIQRTQQEDSAVYLCASRLSVLNLNEQFFGPGTRLTVL.

This clonotype showed up many times. CDR3 sequence: CASSVFSDVGRDTQYF. CDR3 sequence (DNA): TGTGCCAGCAGTGTGTTTTCTGATGTGGGGCGAGATACGCAGTATTTT. The genes are TRBV6-5 and TRBJ2-3; TRBD1 might be the D (5 bases). The germline V gene has CDR1 MNHEY and CDR2 SVGAGI. Trimming took off 5 bases at V and 5 bases at J, with 20 bases between the two ends. This CDR3 has 16 amino acids.

This clonotype was counted a few times. The chain uses TRBV29-1 and TRBJ1-4, with D perhaps matching TRBD1 (6 bases). This CDR3 region has 13 residues. Germline-derived CDR1 and CDR2 are SQVTM and ANQGSEA. The V end was cut by 5 bases, the J end by 5 bases, with 12 bases between. The CDR3 nucleotides are TGCAGCGTTTCGGACAGCCTAAATGAAAAACTGTTTTTT. This gives the protein CSVSDSLNEKLFF.

This clonotype was seen only a few times. V gene TRBV4-1 combines with J gene TRBJ2-1; 10 positions agree with TRBD2. Germline values: CDR1 MGHRA, CDR2 YSYEKL. The CDR3 is 16 residues long. V trimming: 4 bases; J trimming: 7 bases; junction bases outside the gene matches: 10. The chain's CDR3 is CASSPIQRGGRNEQFF. CDR3 nucleotide sequence: TGCGCCAGCAGCCCAATTCAGCGGGGGGGAAGGAATGAGCAGTTCTTC.

This clonotype was detected ten times or more. The chain combines TRBV7-9 with TRBJ2-5; possible D gene TRBD2, 5 bases. Trimming removed 5 bases at V and 0 bases at J, with 13 bases between. This CDR3 spans 15 amino acids. The germline CDR1 and CDR2 sequences are SEHNR and FQNEAQ (reference sequence). The CDR3 loop reads CASSLGVADQETQYF. For the CDR3, the DNA is TGTGCCAGCAGCCTGGGAGTGGCTGACCAAGAGACCCAGTACTTC.

This clonotype has just a few counts. The CDR3 here is CASQEPTDTQYF. The CDR3 nucleotides read TGTGCCAGCCAAGAGCCCACAGATACGCAGTATTTT. The rearrangement links TRBV6-1 to TRBJ2-3; D is undetermined. The germline CDR1 and CDR2 sequences are MNHNS and SASEGT. The CDR3 runs 12 residues. Between the trimmed V and J ends, which lost 8 bases and 2 bases, there was a span of 8 bases.

This clonotype was seen repeatedly, ten times or more. The V and J genes are TRBV7-6 and TRBJ2-7, with TRBD2 identical over 8 bases. CDR1 and CDR2 from the germline V gene are SGHVS and FNYEAQ. The CDR3 loop spans 15 amino acids. The V segment lost 4 bases and the J segment 0 bases; nucleotides outside the gene matches: 5. The CDR3 bases are TGTGCCAGCAGCTCTGAAGCGGGAGCCTCCTACGAGCAGTACTTC. It yields the protein CASSSEAGASYEQYF. The entire variable domain, with the rest obtained from reference TRBV7-6 and TRBJ2-7, is as follows: GAGVSQSPRYKVTKRGQDVALRCDPISGHVSLYWYRQALGQGPEFLTYFNYEAQQDKSGLPNDRFSAERPEGSISTLTIQRTEQRDSAMYRCASSSEAGASYEQYFGPGTRLTVT.

The genes are TRBV5-6 and TRBJ1-5; no clear D. Per the germline V gene, CDR1 is SGHDT and CDR2 is YYEEEE. The CDR3 has 16 amino acids. V was trimmed by 7 bases and J by 0 bases, leaving 17 bases between them. DNA of the CDR3: TGTGCCAGCGGCGTCGGGAGTTACTATAGCAATCAGCCCCAGCATTTT. As protein: CASGVGSYYSNQPQHF.

This clonotype was found a few times. The genes are TRBV6-2 or TRBV6-3 and TRBJ1-2, with D hard to call. Germline V gene data show CDR1 as MNHEY and CDR2 as SVGEGT. This CDR3 spans 16 amino acids. V lost 4 bases to trimming and J lost 8 bases, with 23 bases between them. CDR3 sequence: CASSSKRLFGSKGYTF. For the CDR3, the DNA is TGTGCCAGCAGTTCGAAACGACTCTTTGGGAGCAAGGGCTACACCTTC.

This clonotype was counted only a few times. The chain has TRBV2 and TRBJ2-3; 9 bases line up with TRBD2. Losses at the gene ends were 6 bases for V and 2 bases for J; bases not matched to a gene: 9. The length of the CDR3 is 16 residues. Germline assignment: CDR1 SNHLY and CDR2 FYNNEI. CDR3 residues: CASSLAGFENTDTQYF. In DNA, the CDR3 is TGTGCCAGCAGCCTAGCGGGATTCGAGAACACAGATACGCAGTATTTT.

This clonotype was found a few times. This chain uses TRBV5-1 with TRBJ1-1; no clear D gene. The CDR3 runs to 13 residues. CDR1 is SGHRS and CDR2 is YFSETQ in the germline V gene. V lost 6 bases and J 0 bases, leaving 9 bases between the germline ends. The CDR3 sequence: CASKAGLNTEAFF. The DNA of the CDR3 is TGCGCCAGCAAGGCAGGACTGAACACTGAAGCTTTCTTT.

This clonotype was seen a handful of times. J is TRBJ1-1 and V is TRBV12-3 or TRBV12-4; D not resolved. V lost 6 bases to trimming and J lost 1 base, with 15 bases between them. This CDR3 is built from 15 residues. DNA of the CDR3: TGTGCCAGCAGCCGACCGCAAGGCTCGAACACTGAAGCTTTCTTT. This gives the protein CASSRPQGSNTEAFF.

The chain couples TRBV5-5 to TRBJ2-3, with a tentative D call TRBD2 (6 bases). The V end lost 1 base, the J end lost 2 bases, and 17 bases lay between the germline ends. CDR3 size: 17 residues. From germline, CDR1 is SGHKS and CDR2 YYEKEE (reference sequence). CDR3 sequence reads: CASSLYSGGFATDTQYF. In DNA form, the CDR3 reads TGTGCCAGCAGCTTGTACTCTGGGGGGTTTGCCACAGATACGCAGTATTTT.

This clonotype was detected ten times or more. The V and J genes are TRBV5-6 and TRBJ1-1; D call uncertain. The germline gives CDR1 SGHDT, CDR2 YYEEEE. This CDR3 region has 11 residues. V lost 4 bases and J lost 7, with 8 bases in between. The CDR3 nucleotides are TGTGCCAGCAGCCGCGACGGTGAAGCTTTCTTT. Residues: CASSRDGEAFF. Supplemented by reference TRBV5-6 and TRBJ1-1, the full variable domain reads DAGVTQSPTHLIKTRGQQVTLRCSPKSGHDTVSWYQQALGQGPQFIFQYYEEEERQRGNFPDRFSGHQFPNYSSELNVNALLLGDSALYLCASSRDGEAFFGQGTRLTVV.

This clonotype was observed many times. The chain combines TRBV11-2 with TRBJ2-1; D gene ambiguous. The germline CDR1 and CDR2 sequences are SGHAT and FQNNGV. V lost 2 bases to trimming and J lost 4 bases, with 3 bases between them. The CDR3 loop spans 12 amino acids. The CDR3 region is CASSLSYNEQFF. CDR3 nucleotide sequence: TGTGCCAGCAGCTTAAGTTACAATGAGCAGTTCTTC. Full variable domain (rest looked up from reference TRBV11-2 and TRBJ2-1): EAGVAQSPRYKIIEKRQSVAFWCNPISGHATLYWYQQILGQGPKLLIQFQNNGVVDDSQLPKDRFSAERLKGVDSTLKIQPAKLEDSAVYLCASSLSYNEQFFGPGTRLTVL.

This chain connects TRBV7-3 to TRBJ1-1, with D uncertain. Trimming removed 5 bases at V and 4 bases at J, with 14 bases between. This CDR3 region has 14 residues. Germline V gives CDR1 SGHTA, CDR2 FQGTGA. CDR3 protein: CASSRAAGSTEAFF. In nucleotides, the CDR3 is TGTGCCAGCAGCCGGGCCGCGGGGAGCACTGAAGCTTTCTTT.